These T cell receptor beta chains were read from a single sample in a study of cytomegalovirus exposure and HLA in healthy donors. Profiled with immunoSEQ multiplex PCR; TCRdb holds only in-frame clones, not every one. The table shows 140,000 to 150,000 clones, with around 75% occurring only once. The sequenced sample was PBMCs. The receptors stem from a woman in her thirties in good health and CMV-seronegative. Each CDR3 is given with its conserved first and last residue. The D gene is left open where the match is weak. Some rows have no size entry. The others give once, few or many, or a class for an expanded clone.

V gene: TRBV9; clone size: -; J gene: TRBJ2-1; D gene: TRBD2; CDR3 DNA: TGTGCCAGCAGCGTAGAGGGACTAGCGGGGGGGCGCGAGCAGTTCTTC; CDR3 protein: CASSVEGLAGGREQFF
V gene: TRBV7-2; clone size: once; J gene: TRBJ2-7; D gene: -; CDR3 DNA: TGTGCCAGCAGCTTACAGGGACAATTTTTCTACGAGCAGTACTTC; CDR3 protein: CASSLQGQFFYEQYF
V gene: TRBV19; clone size: -; J gene: TRBJ2-7; D gene: -; CDR3 DNA: TGTGCCAGTAGTATAGCCCCTTTCGGCTACGAGCAGTACTTC; CDR3 protein: CASSIAPFGYEQYF
V gene: TRBV10-1; clone size: many; J gene: TRBJ2-7; D gene: TRBD2; CDR3 DNA: TGCGCCAGCAGTGTAGGGACTAGGCTTTTCGACGAGCAGTACTTC; CDR3 protein: CASSVGTRLFDEQYF
V gene: TRBV19; clone size: -; J gene: TRBJ1-5; D gene: -; CDR3 DNA: TGTGCCAGTAGTCCCCGGAGAAGCAATCAGCCCCAGCATTTT; CDR3 protein: CASSPRRSNQPQHF
V gene: TRBV7-9; clone size: -; J gene: TRBJ2-3; D gene: -; CDR3 DNA: TGTGCCAGCGCATCAGGCCCGACTAGTTTCCTCACAGATACGCAGTATTTT; CDR3 protein: CASASGPTSFLTDTQYF
V gene: TRBV7-2; clone size: once; J gene: TRBJ2-6; D gene: -; CDR3 DNA: TGTGCCAGCAGCTTTTTAGCGGTGCTCTCTGGGGCCAACGTCCTGACTTTC; CDR3 protein: CASSFLAVLSGANVLTF
V gene: TRBV18; clone size: -; J gene: TRBJ2-7; D gene: TRBD1; CDR3 DNA: TGTGCCAGCTCACCCGGACAGGGGCCCTACGAGCAGTACTTC; CDR3 protein: CASSPGQGPYEQYF
V gene: TRBV5-1; clone size: -; J gene: TRBJ2-2; D gene: -; CDR3 DNA: TGCGCCAGCAGCCTGACATTAGAGACCGGGGAGCTGTTTTTT; CDR3 protein: CASSLTLETGELFF
V gene: TRBV5-1; clone size: -; J gene: TRBJ2-1; D gene: -; CDR3 DNA: TGCGCCAGCAGCTTGGAGAACCCTAGGCTTGCGAATGAGCAGTTCTTC; CDR3 protein: CASSLENPRLANEQFF
V gene: TRBV19; clone size: -; J gene: TRBJ1-1; D gene: -; CDR3 DNA: TGTGCCAGTAGTAAGACTCTGGAGGGCACTGAAGCTTTCTTT; CDR3 protein: CASSKTLEGTEAFF
V gene: TRBV2; clone size: once; J gene: TRBJ2-7; D gene: TRBD1; CDR3 DNA: TGTGCCAGCAGGGGGGATACAGGGGCCTACGAGCAGTACTTC; CDR3 protein: CASRGDTGAYEQYF
V gene: TRBV7-9; clone size: few; J gene: TRBJ1-1; D gene: TRBD1; CDR3 DNA: TGTGCCAGCAGCTCAGGGGGAACTGAAGCTTTCTTT; CDR3 protein: CASSSGGTEAFF
V gene: TRBV18; clone size: -; J gene: TRBJ1-1; D gene: -; CDR3 DNA: TGTGCCAGCAAGGAACAGGGTTTGAACACTGAAGCTTTCTTT; CDR3 protein: CASKEQGLNTEAFF
V gene: TRBV6-1; clone size: -; J gene: TRBJ1-2; D gene: -; CDR3 DNA: TGTGCCAGCAGTGACAGGGGCCTCTATGGCTACACCTTC; CDR3 protein: CASSDRGLYGYTF
V gene: TRBV7-6; clone size: few; J gene: TRBJ1-1; D gene: -; CDR3 DNA: TGTGCCAGCAGCCTCTTGACAGGTCGTACTACGAACACTGAAGCTTTCTTT; CDR3 protein: CASSLLTGRTTNTEAFF
V gene: TRBV12-5; clone size: few; J gene: TRBJ1-1; D gene: -; CDR3 DNA: TGTGCTAGTGGTCCCGCAGGGGACACTGAAGCTTTCTTT; CDR3 protein: CASGPAGDTEAFF
V gene: TRBV6-1; clone size: -; J gene: TRBJ2-5; D gene: TRBD1; CDR3 DNA: TGTGCCAGCAGTAGTGACAGGGCGGCAGGCGCCCAGTACTTC; CDR3 protein: CASSSDRAAGAQYF
V gene: TRBV19; clone size: many; J gene: TRBJ1-5; D gene: -; CDR3 DNA: -; CDR3 protein: CASSIGAISPSILVMGLDPQHF
V gene: TRBV19; clone size: -; J gene: TRBJ2-7; D gene: -; CDR3 DNA: TGTGCCAGTGCGTCCGCCTACGAGCAGTACTTC; CDR3 protein: CASASAYEQYF
V gene: TRBV30; clone size: few; J gene: TRBJ1-2; D gene: -; CDR3 DNA: TGTGCCTGGAGTCGCCGCAGGTTAAGTTATGGCTACACCTTC; CDR3 protein: CAWSRRRLSYGYTF
V gene: TRBV6-1; clone size: few; J gene: TRBJ1-1; D gene: TRBD1; CDR3 DNA: TGTGCCAGCAGTGCCACCGGGACAGGGATAATTAACACTGAAGCTTTCTTT; CDR3 protein: CASSATGTGIINTEAFF
V gene: TRBV11-2; clone size: once; J gene: TRBJ1-5; D gene: TRBD1; CDR3 DNA: TGTGCCAGCAGCTTAGGGACAGGGAGCCCCCAGCATTTT; CDR3 protein: CASSLGTGSPQHF
V gene: TRBV6-5; clone size: few; J gene: TRBJ1-4; D gene: TRBD1; CDR3 DNA: TGTGCCAGCAGTAGGGACAGGGGAGAAAAACTGTTTTTT; CDR3 protein: CASSRDRGEKLFF
V gene: TRBV9; clone size: once; J gene: TRBJ2-1; D gene: -; CDR3 DNA: TGTGCCAGCAGCGTAGTATGGGGCCGAGGCTATGAGCAGTTCTTC; CDR3 protein: CASSVVWGRGYEQFF
V gene: TRBV18; clone size: -; J gene: TRBJ1-6; D gene: -; CDR3 DNA: TGTGCCAGCTCACCAGGAGATTCACCCCTCCACTTT; CDR3 protein: CASSPGDSPLHF
V gene: TRBV30; clone size: -; J gene: TRBJ1-5; D gene: -; CDR3 DNA: TGTGCCTGGAGTGTACGGGATATGGATCAGCCCCAGCATTTT; CDR3 protein: CAWSVRDMDQPQHF
V gene: TRBV7-9; clone size: -; J gene: TRBJ1-2; D gene: -; CDR3 DNA: TGTTCCAGCAGCTTCGGGACAAACGGCTACACCTTC; CDR3 protein: CSSSFGTNGYTF
V gene: TRBV30; clone size: -; J gene: TRBJ2-3; D gene: TRBD1; CDR3 DNA: TGTGCCTGGAGTCTCGACAGGGGGCACGATACGCAGTATTTT; CDR3 protein: CAWSLDRGHDTQYF
V gene: TRBV7-9; clone size: few; J gene: TRBJ1-4; D gene: -; CDR3 DNA: TGTGCCAGCACCCAACTCAACAGTAATGAAAAACTGTTTTTT; CDR3 protein: CASTQLNSNEKLFF
V gene: TRBV5-1; clone size: -; J gene: TRBJ1-5; D gene: -; CDR3 DNA: TGCGCCAGCAGCCCAGTCGACAGTTACAATCAGCCCCAGCATTTT; CDR3 protein: CASSPVDSYNQPQHF
V gene: TRBV6-6; clone size: -; J gene: TRBJ2-4; D gene: -; CDR3 DNA: TGTGCCAGCATCACAGGGCCGGGAGCCAAAAACATTCAGTACTTC; CDR3 protein: CASITGPGAKNIQYF
V gene: TRBV27; clone size: -; J gene: TRBJ2-2; D gene: -; CDR3 DNA: TGTGCCAGCAGTCTTTACACAGGGTTGAACACCGGGGAGCTGTTTTTT; CDR3 protein: CASSLYTGLNTGELFF
V gene: TRBV18; clone size: -; J gene: TRBJ2-6; D gene: -; CDR3 DNA: TGTGCCAGCTCACCTTTTGATCGTTACCTGGTGGGCTCCTCTGGGGCCAACGTCCTGACTTTC; CDR3 protein: CASSPFDRYLVGSSGANVLTF
V gene: TRBV5-1; clone size: -; J gene: TRBJ2-7; D gene: -; CDR3 DNA: TGCGCCAGCAGGGTAGGGAGCGGAACCTCCTACGAGCAGTACTTC; CDR3 protein: CASRVGSGTSYEQYF
V gene: TRBV11-2; clone size: -; J gene: TRBJ2-7; D gene: -; CDR3 DNA: TGTGCCACCGACTACGAGCAGTACTTC; CDR3 protein: CATDYEQYF
V gene: TRBV28; clone size: -; J gene: TRBJ2-7; D gene: TRBD1; CDR3 DNA: TGTGCCAGCAGTTCGACAGGGCCTCCGGGCGAGCAGTACTTC; CDR3 protein: CASSSTGPPGEQYF
V gene: TRBV5-1; clone size: -; J gene: TRBJ1-4; D gene: TRBD1; CDR3 DNA: TGCGCCAGCAGCTTGACAGGGGGCAAGGGCTGGGACGAACTGTTTTTT; CDR3 protein: CASSLTGGKGWDELFF
V gene: TRBV19; clone size: -; J gene: TRBJ1-2; D gene: -; CDR3 DNA: TGTGCCAGTAGTATACAGTTCAACTATGGCTACACCTTC; CDR3 protein: CASSIQFNYGYTF
V gene: TRBV30; clone size: -; J gene: TRBJ1-1; D gene: -; CDR3 DNA: TGTGCCTGGAGTCCCACCCGGGGAGGGGAGGCTGAAGCTTTCTTT; CDR3 protein: CAWSPTRGGEAEAFF
V gene: TRBV7-8; clone size: -; J gene: TRBJ2-1; D gene: -; CDR3 DNA: TGTGCCAGCAGCCCAGGGCCGGACCGGAATGAGCAGTTCTTC; CDR3 protein: CASSPGPDRNEQFF
V gene: TRBV2; clone size: -; J gene: TRBJ2-3; D gene: TRBD2; CDR3 DNA: TGTGCCAGCACCGATAGCGGGAGTACAGATACGCAGTATTTT; CDR3 protein: CASTDSGSTDTQYF
V gene: TRBV7-9; clone size: -; J gene: TRBJ2-1; D gene: -; CDR3 DNA: TGTGCCAGCAGCGTTGACAGGGGGCTAGCGGGGGCCTTCAATGAGCAGTTCTTC; CDR3 protein: CASSVDRGLAGAFNEQFF
V gene: TRBV9; clone size: -; J gene: TRBJ2-2; D gene: -; CDR3 DNA: TGTGCCAGCAGCGTAGGACTAGGGTGGGTCGGGGAGCTGTTTTTT; CDR3 protein: CASSVGLGWVGELFF
V gene: TRBV30; clone size: -; J gene: TRBJ2-7; D gene: TRBD1; CDR3 DNA: TGTGCCTGGAGCACAGGGGCGTACGAGCAGTACTTC; CDR3 protein: CAWSTGAYEQYF
V gene: TRBV30; clone size: -; J gene: TRBJ2-7; D gene: TRBD1; CDR3 DNA: TGTGCCTGGAGTGTGAGACAGGGGGCAGACGAGCAGTACTTC; CDR3 protein: CAWSVRQGADEQYF
V gene: TRBV5-1; clone size: -; J gene: TRBJ2-2; D gene: TRBD2; CDR3 DNA: TGCGCCAGCAGCATGACTAGCGGGGGGGCCGGCACCGGGGAGCTGTTTTTT; CDR3 protein: CASSMTSGGAGTGELFF
V gene: TRBV5-4; clone size: few; J gene: TRBJ1-2; D gene: -; CDR3 DNA: TGTGCCAGCAGACCCGGGACAACGGATGGCTACACCTTC; CDR3 protein: CASRPGTTDGYTF